This T cell receptor (beta chain) was retrieved from a study of blood T cell repertoires in COVID-19. In terms of age and location, participants ranged from about 18 to 95 years and lived in under 30 US areas. Participant-given clinical history determined each cohort assignment. The assay was immunoSEQ multiplex PCR, and TCRdb's table has in-frame clones only and misses some. The table records roughly 300,000 clones, over 75% of them present only once. This CDR3 region has 15 residues. Germline V lookup: CDR1 SNHLY, CDR2 FYNNEI. V was shortened by 1 base and J by 3 bases, with 10 bases between the two germline ends.

The specimen was PBMCs or T cells enriched from blood (not recorded which). The clonotype comes from a woman under 30 who had recovered from COVID-19. The V gene is TRBV2, the J gene TRBJ1-5, with D tentatively TRBD1 (5 bases). The CDR3 region has the DNA TGTGCCAGCAGTGAAGGGGGCGGTAACAATCAGCCCCAGCATTTT. Its protein is CASSEGGGNNQPQHF.